The 18 T cell receptor beta chains below come from one sample, sequenced in a study of regulatory T cells in long-lasting Graves disease. Documented time point: persistent/refractory GD, antithyroid drugs over 5 years with positive TRAb. From PBMCs, RNA was extracted and then used to make the TCR library. Through Arm-PCR of CDR3 regions and iRepertoire HTBI primers, TCR beta libraries were built. Using its own MiXCR run on the multiplex PCR reads, TCRdb lists one record per CDR3 protein. Among around 460,000 distinct CDR3 sequences listed, 20% to 25% were seen once. This sample comprised peripheral blood mononuclear cells (PBMCs), obtained when the disease was refractory, from a patient treated with antithyroid drugs. The receptors originated from a female donor with Graves disease.

In regard to this clonotype: Given a much more abundant clone one base away, this may be a read error. Since no conserved phenylalanine or tryptophan closes the CDR3, a read error is the likely cause. This rearrangement joins TRBV28 to TRBJ1-1; 10 nucleotides align to TRBD1. Germline values: CDR1 MDHEN, CDR2 SYDVKM. The ends lost 3 bases at V and 1 base at J; junction bases unmatched: 11. CDR3 length: 18 residues. CDR3 loop: CASSFLPGTGAENTEAFS. In DNA form, the CDR3 reads TGTGCCAGCAGTTTCCTCCCCGGGACAGGGGCTGAGAACACTGAAGCTTTCTCT.

The table lists this clonotype with a few counts. The CDR3 nucleotides read TGTGCCAGCAGTGAAGCCTGGGTCCCCTACGAGCAGTACTTC. This translates into CASSEAWVPYEQYF. V gene TRBV25-1 combines with J gene TRBJ2-7; no clear D. The CDR3 loop spans 14 amino acids. Germline V gives CDR1 MGHDK, CDR2 SYGVNS. Trimming took 2 bases from V and 2 from J, leaving 10 bases between them.

The V call is TRBV5-1, the J call TRBJ1-2, with D possibly matching TRBD1 (6 bases). There are 16 residues in the CDR3. The germline V gene encodes CDR1 SGHRS and CDR2 YFSETQ. The V end was cut by 0 bases, the J end by 1 base, with 13 bases between. In DNA form, the CDR3 reads TGCGCCAGCAGCTTGGCCAGAGACAGGTTTAACTATGGCTACACCTTC. It codes for CASSLARDRFNYGYTF.

V gene TRBV12-3 or TRBV12-4 combines with J gene TRBJ1-5; weak D call: TRBD1 (5 bases). Trimming removed 7 bases from V and 4 bases from J, with 11 bases in between. The CDR3 is 13 amino acids. The CDR3 region is CASTLRGNQPQHF. The CDR3 nucleotides are TGTGCCAGCACCCTACGGGGGAATCAGCCCCAGCATTTT.

This clonotype was counted only a few times. The chain combines TRBV19 with TRBJ2-5; D may be TRBD1 (6 bases). CDR1 LNHDA and CDR2 SQIVND come from the germline V gene (reference sequence). The CDR3 is 18 residues long. V dropped 7 bases and J dropped 2 bases, with 26 bases sitting between them. The DNA for the CDR3 is TGTGCCAGTACTCACCCCGAGGGATTTGGGGGACAACAAGAGACCCAGTACTTC. Its protein product is CASTHPEGFGGQQETQYF. The whole variable domain, remainder taken from reference TRBV19 and TRBJ2-5, is DGGITQSPKYLFRKEGQNVTLSCEQNLNHDAMYWYRQDPGQGLRLIYYSQIVNDFQKGDIAEGYSVSREKKESFPLTVTSAQKNPTAFYLCASTHPEGFGGQQETQYFGPGTRLLVL.

As regards this clonotype: This may be a read error, as it is one base from a much larger clone. The V call is TRBV6-1, the J call TRBJ2-7, with a possible D match to TRBD2 (5 bases). The CDR3 has 15 residues. CDR1 is MNHNS and CDR2 is SASEGT in the germline V gene. DNA for the CDR3: TGTGCCAGCAGGACCCTGGGAGAAGGCCGCTACGAGCGGTACTTC. Translating gives CASRTLGEGRYERYF.

The rearrangement links TRBV6-1 to TRBJ1-1; D unresolved. V gave up 7 bases and J gave up 4 bases, with 16 bases separating them. The germline gives CDR1 MNHNS, CDR2 SASEGT. The length of the CDR3 is 14 residues. The CDR3, as DNA: TGTGCCAGCATGGTATTCAAGGGTAGCACTGAAGCTTTCTTT. Its translation is CASMVFKGSTEAFF.

This clonotype was observed at least ten times. The V call is TRBV20-1, the J call TRBJ1-2, with a possible D match to TRBD1 (6 bases). Per the germline V gene, CDR1 is DFQATT and CDR2 is SNEGSKA (reference sequence). The V end was cut by 3 bases, the J end by 8 bases, with 16 bases between. The CDR3 is 13 amino acids. CDR3 residues: CSASMDRSRGYTF. The CDR3 bases are TGCAGTGCTAGTATGGACAGATCCCGAGGCTACACCTTC.

This clonotype appeared many times. The CDR3 reads CASGLETVRGPTF. CDR3 sequence (DNA): TGTGCTAGTGGTTTAGAGACAGTGCGGGGGCCGACCTTC. This rearrangement joins TRBV12-5 to TRBJ1-2, with D possibly TRBD1 on 6 matching bases. The CDR3 consists of 13 residues. The V end lost 3 bases, the J end lost 14 bases, and 19 bases lay between the germline ends. Germline lookup yields CDR1 LGHNT and CDR2 FRNRAP.

This clonotype appeared many times. The J gene is TRBJ2-7, the V gene TRBV6-1, with D perhaps TRBD2 (6 bases). Germline CDR1 reads MNHNS; CDR2 reads SASEGT. This CDR3 spans 13 amino acids. Trimming stripped 4 bases from V and 3 bases from J, with 10 bases between. The CDR3 loop is CASSAGGLYEQYF. In nucleotides, the CDR3 is TGTGCCAGCAGTGCCGGGGGACTCTACGAGCAGTACTTC.

V and J are TRBV9 and TRBJ1-1; D is unclear. CDR3 size: 13 residues. From germline, CDR1 is SGDLS and CDR2 YYNGEE. Trimming took off 4 bases at V and 5 bases at J, with 12 bases between the two ends. CDR3 sequence (DNA): TGTGCCAGCAGCCAGGAATTTGGTACTGAAGCTTTCTTT. It codes for CASSQEFGTEAFF.

Many counts were recorded for this clonotype. The rearrangement links TRBV20-1 to TRBJ2-5; D gene unclear. Per germline, CDR1 DFQATT and CDR2 SNEGSKA (reference sequence). CDR3 size: 13 residues. Trimming took 5 bases from V and 0 from J, leaving 10 bases between them. CDR3 region: CSARPLYQETQYF. The CDR3 bases are TGCAGTGCTCGTCCCTTGTACCAAGAGACCCAGTACTTC.

The table lists this clonotype with many counts. J is TRBJ1-5 and V is TRBV28; TRBD1 matches at 11 bases. This CDR3 has 15 residues. J lost 7 bases, V lost 7 bases, and 9 bases had no gene match. Germline V gene sequence: CDR1 MDHEN, CDR2 SYDVKM. In nucleotides, the CDR3 is TGTGCCAGCATCTCGGACAGGGGGCGCGACCAGCCCCAGCATTTT. Translation: CASISDRGRDQPQHF. Full variable domain (rest looked up from reference TRBV28 and TRBJ1-5): DVKVTQSSRYLVKRTGEKVFLECVQDMDHENMFWYRQDPGLGLRLIYFSYDVKMKEKGDIPEGYSVSREKKERFSLILESASTNQTSMYLCASISDRGRDQPQHFGDGTRLSIL.

The chain joins TRBV5-1 to TRBJ1-2; D not resolved. Trimming removed 2 bases from V and 6 bases from J, with 8 bases in between. Per germline, CDR1 SGHRS and CDR2 YFSETQ. The CDR3 extends over 12 amino acids. CDR3 nucleotide sequence: TGCGCCAGCAGCTTCCGCGAGGATGGCTACACCTTC. Its translation: CASSFREDGYTF.

Concerning this clonotype itself: A much more abundant neighbour one base away suggests this may be a read error. This chain connects TRBV16 to TRBJ2-7, with D hard to call. The CDR3 has 11 amino acids. From germline, CDR1 is KGHSY and CDR2 FQNENV. Trimming cost V 2 bases and J 5 bases, with 4 bases left between them. The CDR3 DNA reads as TGTGCCAGCAGCCAAATTCACGAGCAGTACTTC. As protein: CASSQIHEQYF. Full variable domain (rest looked up from reference TRBV16 and TRBJ2-7): GEEVAQTPKHLVRGEGQKAKLYCAPIKGHSYVFWYQQVLKNEFKFLISFQNENVFDETGMPKERFSAKCLPNSPCSLEIQATKLEDSAVYFCASSQIHEQYFGPGTRLTVT.

The chain carries TRBV7-2 and TRBJ1-2, with 7 bases matching TRBD1. The germline gives CDR1 SGHTA, CDR2 FQGNSA. Unmatched junction bases numbered 10, after V lost 5 bases and J lost 7 bases. The CDR3 length is 14 residues. CDR3 in amino acids: CASSTTRQGVGYTF. CDR3 nucleotides: TGTGCCAGCAGCACAACAAGACAGGGTGTTGGCTACACCTTC.

The sample holds a few counts of this clonotype. The chain carries TRBV11-3 and TRBJ2-5; TRBD2 matches 8 bases. J was trimmed by 5 bases and V by 4 bases; bases with no gene match: 6. CDR1 is SGHNT and CDR2 is YENEEA in the germline V gene. The CDR3 is made up of 14 amino acids. The CDR3 sequence: CASSSPGGIETQYF. CDR3 coding DNA: TGTGCCAGCAGCTCTCCGGGAGGGATTGAGACCCAGTACTTC.

The CDR3 DNA sequence: TGTGCCAGCAGGCTTAACTCTGGAAACACCATATATTTT. Translation: CASRLNSGNTIYF. The chain uses TRBV11-3 and TRBJ1-3; D not resolved. The germline V and J ends were trimmed by 6 bases and 0 bases, with 6 bases remaining between them. The germline CDR1 and CDR2 sequences are SGHNT and YENEEA. The length of the CDR3 is 13 residues. Variable domain in full (rest from reference TRBV11-3 and TRBJ1-3): EAGVVQSPRYKIIEKKQPVAFWCNPISGHNTLYWYLQNLGQGPELLIRYENEEAVDDSQLPKDRFSAERLKGVDSTLKIQPAELGDSAVYLCASRLNSGNTIYFGEGSWLTVV.